This T cell receptor (beta chain) is from a study of T cell changes during pregnancy in multiple sclerosis. This table comes from immunoSEQ multiplex PCR, and its TCRdb copy is limited to in-frame clones, with some not included. Of tens of thousands of clones listed, around 91% are singletons. Germline V gene sequence: CDR1 PRHDT, CDR2 FYEKMQ (reference sequence). Trimming took 6 bases from V and 2 from J, leaving 14 bases between them. This CDR3 has 15 amino acids. The sequence was obtained from a female donor in good health, enrolled as a control in a pregnancy study. The chain employs TRBV13 and TRBJ1-5, with D hard to call. Source: CD4+ T cells from peripheral blood mononuclear cells, taken in the third trimester of pregnancy. DNA for the CDR3: TGTGCCAGCAGTATCCGTCGTGGAGGCAATCAGCCCCAGCATTTT. It translates to CASSIRRGGNQPQHF.